This TCR beta chain came from a study of CD8 T cells in Susac syndrome. This CDR3 is 14 amino acids long. CDR1 is MNHEY and CDR2 is SMNVEV in the germline V gene (reference sequence). Trimming cost V 5 bases and J 6 bases; bases outside gene matches: 5. Healthy donors formed controls matched for age and sex. TEMRA cells were enriched by FACS, and CD4+ and CD8+ T cells were negatively isolated. RNA in amounts of roughly 0.5 to 1 ug was reverse transcribed with random hexamers. Amplification of TCR beta CDR3 spanned 54 Vbeta and 13 Jbeta via immunoSEQ multiplex PCR. Each CDR3 protein is one row after TCRdb ran MiXCR on the immunoSEQ multiplex PCR reads. The table records some 95,000 distinct CDR3 sequences, just under 95% of them present only once. Study-level findings and limits: The study conceded that its TCR sequencing and HLA analysis involved relatively few individuals.

Details on this clonotype: Its antigen remains unknown.

Sequenced: CD8+ T cells from PBMCs. The receptor was isolated from a human donor in good health. The chain carries TRBV27 and TRBJ2-1; TRBD1 matches at 9 bases. Written as DNA, the CDR3 is TGTGCCAGCAGTCCCCGGGACAGGGTCAATGAGCAGTTCTTC. Residues: CASSPRDRVNEQFF.